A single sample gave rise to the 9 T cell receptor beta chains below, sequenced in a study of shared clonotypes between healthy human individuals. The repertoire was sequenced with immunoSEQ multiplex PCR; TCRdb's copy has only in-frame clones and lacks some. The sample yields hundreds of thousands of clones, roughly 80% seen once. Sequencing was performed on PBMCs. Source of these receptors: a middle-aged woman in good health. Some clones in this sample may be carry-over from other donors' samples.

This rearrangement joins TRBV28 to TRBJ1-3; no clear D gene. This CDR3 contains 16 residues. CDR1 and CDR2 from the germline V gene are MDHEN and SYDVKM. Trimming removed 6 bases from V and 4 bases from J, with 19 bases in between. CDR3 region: CASSPWTTSGGNTIYF. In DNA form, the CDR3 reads TGTGCCAGCAGCCCCTGGACCACTTCGGGAGGAAACACCATATATTTT.

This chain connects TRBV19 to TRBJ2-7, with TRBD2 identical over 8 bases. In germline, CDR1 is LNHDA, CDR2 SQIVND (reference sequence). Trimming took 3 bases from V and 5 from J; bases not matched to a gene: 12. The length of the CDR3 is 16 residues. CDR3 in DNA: TGTGCCAGTAGTATCTTCGCGGGGGGCCCTCTAAACGAGCAGTACTTC. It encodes CASSIFAGGPLNEQYF.

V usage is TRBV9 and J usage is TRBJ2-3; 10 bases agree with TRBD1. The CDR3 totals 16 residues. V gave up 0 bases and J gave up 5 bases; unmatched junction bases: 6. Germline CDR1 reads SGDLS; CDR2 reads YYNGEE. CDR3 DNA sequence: TGTGCCAGCAGCGTAGCTGGACAGGGGGGAGTAGATACGCAGTATTTT. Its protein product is CASSVAGQGGVDTQYF.

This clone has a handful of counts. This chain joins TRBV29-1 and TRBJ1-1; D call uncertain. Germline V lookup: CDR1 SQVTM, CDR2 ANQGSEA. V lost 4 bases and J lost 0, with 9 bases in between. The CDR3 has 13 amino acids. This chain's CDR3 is CSVVVQMNTEAFF. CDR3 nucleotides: TGCAGCGTTGTGGTACAGATGAACACTGAAGCTTTCTTT.

The CDR3 nucleotides are TGTGCCAGCAGTTACAGGGGGCCGGACACTGAAGCTTTCTTT. Translating gives CASSYRGPDTEAFF. The chain employs TRBV6-6 and TRBJ1-1; TRBD1 matches at 7 bases. V shed 2 bases, J shed 3 bases, and the junction held 3 bases outside the gene matches. This CDR3 is built from 14 residues. Germline CDR1 MNHNY, CDR2 SVGAGI (reference sequence).

For the CDR3, the DNA is TGCAGCGTTGAAATGGACAGGTCCGTAAAGTTCTATGGCTACACCTTC. It is translated as CSVEMDRSVKFYGYTF. The V and J genes are TRBV29-1 and TRBJ1-2; TRBD1 agrees at 7 bases. CDR3 length: 16 residues. CDR1 and CDR2 (germline): SQVTM, ANQGSEA. V gave up 2 bases and J gave up 4 bases; unmatched junction bases: 13.

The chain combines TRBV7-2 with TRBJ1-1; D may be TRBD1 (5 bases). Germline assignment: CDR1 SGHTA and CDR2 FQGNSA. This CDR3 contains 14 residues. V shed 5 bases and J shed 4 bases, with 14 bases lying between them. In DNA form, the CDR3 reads TGTGCCAGCAGCCCTTCGGGGGTTGGCACTGAAGCTTTCTTT. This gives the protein CASSPSGVGTEAFF.

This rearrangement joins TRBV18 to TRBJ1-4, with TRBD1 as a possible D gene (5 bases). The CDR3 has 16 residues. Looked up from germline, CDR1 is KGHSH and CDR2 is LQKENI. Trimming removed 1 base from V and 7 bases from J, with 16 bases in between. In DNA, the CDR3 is TGTGCCAGCTCACCACAGACGGGGGTTTTCGGTGAAAAACTGTTTTTT. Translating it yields CASSPQTGVFGEKLFF.

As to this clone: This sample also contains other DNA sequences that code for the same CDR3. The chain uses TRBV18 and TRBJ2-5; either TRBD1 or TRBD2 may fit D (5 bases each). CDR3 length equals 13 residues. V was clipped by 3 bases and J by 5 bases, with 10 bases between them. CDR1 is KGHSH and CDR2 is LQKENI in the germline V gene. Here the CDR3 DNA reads TGTGCCAGCTCACCCTCCAGGGAGGAGACCCAGTACTTC. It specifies CASSPSREETQYF.